The rows below give T cell receptor beta chains drawn from one sample of a study of Ad26.COV2.S vaccination and SARS-CoV-2 variants. The protocol was immunoSEQ multiplex PCR, while the TCRdb copy is restricted to in-frame clones and leaves out a portion. The data contain 400,000 to 450,000 clones, about nine tenths of them singletons. The source was peripheral blood, collected in a trial of Ad26.COV2.S vaccine versus placebo. The receptors were sampled from a person aged 18 to 59 who received the Ad26.COV2.S COVID-19 vaccine or a placebo. Each CDR3 is given with its conserved first and last residue. D genes are given only for firm matches.

D,V,J,CDR3
.,TRBV5-4,TRBJ2-1,CASSLPQTYEQFF
.,TRBV11-2,TRBJ2-2,CASSSGGTNTGELFF
TRBD2,TRBV5-1,TRBJ2-2,CASNHGLAGEFGELFF
.,TRBV27,TRBJ2-1,CASNKLGRGEQFF
TRBD2,TRBV11-2,TRBJ2-7,CASSLVAGGAYEQYF
.,TRBV3-1/TRBV3-2,TRBJ2-3,CASSQDVRGRDTQYF
.,TRBV28,TRBJ1-5,CASSFTGRNQPQHF
.,TRBV3-1/TRBV3-2,TRBJ1-1,CASSQSESPWAFF
.,TRBV6-5,TRBJ1-2,CATQKQGLPNYGYTF
.,TRBV7-2,TRBJ1-2,CASSLMSGEGYTF
TRBD2,TRBV7-2,TRBJ2-4,CASSGLAGAKNIQYF
.,TRBV27,TRBJ2-2,CASSTRPGSGELFF
TRBD2,TRBV19,TRBJ2-7,CASSTESSGGYEQYF
.,TRBV7-9,TRBJ2-3,CASSRDASTDTQYF
TRBD2,TRBV5-4,TRBJ2-1,CASSRGDLAGVYNEQFF
TRBD2,TRBV14,TRBJ2-1,CASSRLTGDLAGGVNEQFF
TRBD2,TRBV3-1/TRBV3-2,TRBJ2-1,CASSLQLAGYNEQFF
TRBD2,TRBV7-8,TRBJ2-1,CASSYPTSGGGNEQFF
.,TRBV5-6,TRBJ2-7,CASSWESSYEQYF
.,TRBV27,TRBJ2-7,CASSPGASSYEQYF
.,TRBV5-1,TRBJ1-6,CASSLAPAQESNSPLHF
.,TRBV19,TRBJ2-7,CASSIGAASVYEQYF
.,TRBV7-6,TRBJ2-1,CASSLVADEQFF
TRBD2,TRBV20-1,TRBJ2-5,CSANDGRAGETQYF